Given below is one TCR beta chain in context. The CDR3 loop spans 13 amino acids. CDR1 is MNHEY and CDR2 is SMNVEV in the germline V gene (reference sequence). The V and J ends lost 10 bases and 7 bases, in that order; junction bases with no gene match: 7. How the authors handled the data: Nucleated cell number was recorded as an estimate derived from reference gene primer amplification. Repertoires were generated with immunoSEQ multiplex PCR, while TCRdb's copy carries only in-frame clones and drops some. The V and J calls and clone size come from that table; D and trimming were worked out from the DNA. In the table there are about 280,000 clones, roughly 80% of which are singletons. These data are taken from a study of blood T cell repertoires in COVID-19. For the study at large: Researchers got acute and convalescent COVID-19 samples from the United States, Italy and Spain.

This study enrolled people aged 18 to 89 from about two dozen US geographic areas. A COVID-19 case was met by exposed participants within 2 weeks before study entry. This chain joins TRBV27 and TRBJ1-6, with 7 positions matching TRBD1. This TCR came from a man between 35 and 55 years old who had been exposed to COVID-19. Sequenced: PBMCs or T cells enriched from blood (not recorded which). CDR3 sequence reads: CATGRQGNSPLHF. The CDR3 nucleotides read TGTGCCACTGGGAGACAGGGAAATTCACCCCTCCACTTT.